A selection of T cell receptor beta chains follows, all from one sample in a study of blood T cell repertoires in COVID-19. Clones were sequenced by immunoSEQ multiplex PCR, and TCRdb holds only the in-frame ones, with some missing. The sample lists tens of thousands of clones; about nine tenths were seen once. The specimen was peripheral blood. The receptors here all came from a woman in her forties or fifties with active or convalescent COVID-19. The CDR3 runs from the conserved cysteine through the conserved F or W. Each record gives: J gene, clone size, D gene, V gene, CDR3 DNA, CDR3 protein. The D gene is left open where the match is weak. The listing skips clone size in some rows; elsewhere it reads once, few, many or a size class.

J: TRBJ1-2; size: .; D: TRBD1; V: TRBV30; DNA: TGTGCCTTAGGACAGGTTGGATTCTATGGCTACACCTTC; CDR3: CALGQVGFYGYTF
J: TRBJ2-4; size: .; D: .; V: TRBV13; DNA: TGTGCCAGCAGCTTAGGCGGGAGTCCCAAAAACATTCAGTACTTC; CDR3: CASSLGGSPKNIQYF
J: TRBJ2-4; size: .; D: TRBD1; V: TRBV27; DNA: TGTGCCAGCAGTCAGACAGGACAGGCGCCTTGGAATGTTCAGTACTTC; CDR3: CASSQTGQAPWNVQYF
J: TRBJ2-2; size: .; D: .; V: TRBV3-1/TRBV3-2; DNA: TGTGCCAGCAGCGCCCTAGACGGGGAGCTGTTTTTT; CDR3: CASSALDGELFF
J: TRBJ1-1; size: .; D: .; V: TRBV13; DNA: TGTGCCAGCAGCGTCCGTGGGGGGATGAACACTGAAGCTTTCTTT; CDR3: CASSVRGGMNTEAFF
J: TRBJ1-4; size: .; D: .; V: TRBV11-2; DNA: TGTGCCAGCAGCTTAGGGACTTCCAGGTCTAATGAAAAACTGTTTTTT; CDR3: CASSLGTSRSNEKLFF
J: TRBJ2-7; size: .; D: .; V: TRBV23-1; DNA: TGCGCCAGCAGTCAAGGCAGGGTCGTCTACGAGCAGTACTTC; CDR3: CASSQGRVVYEQYF
J: TRBJ2-7; size: few; D: .; V: TRBV21-1; DNA: .; CDR3: CASSKVGTGSGKTSGSFLYEQYF
J: TRBJ2-7; size: .; D: TRBD2; V: TRBV5-8; DNA: TGTGCCAGCAGCTCTACACCGGGACTAGCGGGAGGGCCACAGCACTTC; CDR3: CASSSTPGLAGGPQHF
J: TRBJ1-5; size: .; D: TRBD1; V: TRBV7-8; DNA: TGTGCCAGCAGCTTAGCAGGGTTCGGACAGGGGGTTAGTCAGCCCCAGCATTTT; CDR3: CASSLAGFGQGVSQPQHF
J: TRBJ2-3; size: .; D: TRBD1; V: TRBV15; DNA: TGTGCCACCAGCAGAGGCAGGGACAGGGTGATAGATACGCAGTATTTT; CDR3: CATSRGRDRVIDTQYF
J: TRBJ2-1; size: .; D: TRBD2; V: TRBV28; DNA: TGTGCCAGCAGCCACACTGGGACTAGCGGGAGAGATGAGCAGTTCTTC; CDR3: CASSHTGTSGRDEQFF
J: TRBJ2-2; size: .; D: .; V: TRBV9; DNA: TGTGCCAGCAGCGCGAACGGCGGGGAGCTGTTTTTT; CDR3: CASSANGGELFF
J: TRBJ2-1; size: .; D: TRBD2; V: TRBV18; DNA: TGTGCCAGCTCACCACGCGAACCGGGACTAGGAAACAATGAGCAGTTCTTC; CDR3: CASSPREPGLGNNEQFF
J: TRBJ1-1; size: .; D: .; V: TRBV6-1; DNA: TGTGCCAGCAGTGACAGGCCGTCTTGGGCTTTCTTT; CDR3: CASSDRPSWAFF
J: TRBJ2-3; size: once; D: .; V: TRBV7-9; DNA: TGTGTCGGAGAGGGGGGCACAGATACGCAGTATTTT; CDR3: CVGEGGTDTQYF
J: TRBJ1-1; size: .; D: .; V: TRBV21-1; DNA: TGTGCCAGCAGCAAAGGCGGTCGGACATACAAGCTGAACACTGAAGCTTTCTTT; CDR3: CASSKGGRTYKLNTEAFF
J: TRBJ1-1; size: .; D: .; V: TRBV19; DNA: TGTGCCAGTAGTATAGGGACAGCGAACACTGAAGCTTTCTTT; CDR3: CASSIGTANTEAFF
J: TRBJ1-1; size: .; D: TRBD1; V: TRBV9; DNA: TGTGCCAGCAGCGTAGGCCAGGACAGGCCTGAAGCTTTCTTT; CDR3: CASSVGQDRPEAFF
J: TRBJ2-1; size: .; D: TRBD2; V: TRBV30; DNA: TGTGCCTGGAGCCCCACCGTTGCTAGCGGAACCCTAGGGGAGCAGTTCTTC; CDR3: CAWSPTVASGTLGEQFF
J: TRBJ2-1; size: .; D: TRBD1; V: TRBV13; DNA: TGTGCCAGCAGCTTGAACCCCGGGACAGGGGGCTCCTACAATGAGCAGTTCTTC; CDR3: CASSLNPGTGGSYNEQFF
J: TRBJ2-2; size: few; D: .; V: TRBV7-3; DNA: TGTGCCAGCAGCTTATCCGGCGGCACCGGGGAGCTGTTTTTT; CDR3: CASSLSGGTGELFF
J: TRBJ2-1; size: .; D: .; V: TRBV18; DNA: TGTGCCAGCTCACCAGAGACTCGGGGTGAGCAGTTCTTC; CDR3: CASSPETRGEQFF
J: TRBJ2-7; size: few; D: .; V: TRBV11-2; DNA: TGTGCCAGCAGCTTAGCACAGGGGGGGGCCTACGAGCAGTACTTC; CDR3: CASSLAQGGAYEQYF
J: TRBJ1-1; size: .; D: TRBD1; V: TRBV2; DNA: TGTGCCAGCAGCCCCAGACAGGGACACACTGAAGCTTTCTTT; CDR3: CASSPRQGHTEAFF
J: TRBJ2-7; size: once; D: TRBD2; V: TRBV4-2; DNA: TGTGCCAGCACACCGGGAGGGCCTACTCACGAGCAGTACTTC; CDR3: CASTPGGPTHEQYF
J: TRBJ1-5; size: .; D: TRBD1; V: TRBV7-9; DNA: TGTGCCAGCAGCTTATCCCCGGGACAGGGAGGAAATCAGCCCCAGCATTTT; CDR3: CASSLSPGQGGNQPQHF
J: TRBJ1-2; size: .; D: .; V: TRBV5-4; DNA: TGTGCCAGCAGCTCACAGGGTGGCGGCTACACCTTC; CDR3: CASSSQGGGYTF
J: TRBJ1-1; size: .; D: TRBD1; V: TRBV5-5; DNA: TGTGCCAGCAGCTTGTGGCTAGGGAAGGGGGCCACTGAAGCTTTCTTT; CDR3: CASSLWLGKGATEAFF
J: TRBJ1-1; size: .; D: TRBD1; V: TRBV10-3; DNA: TGTGCCATCAGTGAAGGGACAGGGGGTAATGAAGCTTTCTTT; CDR3: CAISEGTGGNEAFF
J: TRBJ2-7; size: .; D: TRBD1; V: TRBV19; DNA: TGTGCCAGTAGTGAGGACAGGATTCCCTACGAGCAGTACTTC; CDR3: CASSEDRIPYEQYF
J: TRBJ2-6; size: few; D: TRBD2; V: TRBV11-2; DNA: TGTGCCAGCAGCTATGGGGGAGGGTCCGGGGCCAACGTCCTGACTTTC; CDR3: CASSYGGGSGANVLTF
J: TRBJ2-1; size: .; D: .; V: TRBV21-1; DNA: TGTGCCAGCAGCAATCGAGGGGCCCGGGAGGGCCCCTACAATGAGCAGTTCTTC; CDR3: CASSNRGAREGPYNEQFF
J: TRBJ1-2; size: .; D: TRBD1; V: TRBV19; DNA: TGTGCCAGTAGTCCCTCGGGGGACAGGGGTGATGGCTACACCTTC; CDR3: CASSPSGDRGDGYTF
J: TRBJ2-5; size: .; D: TRBD2; V: TRBV27; DNA: TGTGCCAGCAGTTTATCGACTAGCATTGAGACCCAGTACTTC; CDR3: CASSLSTSIETQYF
J: TRBJ2-3; size: .; D: TRBD1; V: TRBV24-1; DNA: TGTGCCACCAGTGATGACAGGGGCACAGATACGCAGTATTTT; CDR3: CATSDDRGTDTQYF
J: TRBJ1-2; size: .; D: TRBD1; V: TRBV27; DNA: TGTGCCAGCAGTTTATCCGGGACAGGGAACTATGGCTACACCTTC; CDR3: CASSLSGTGNYGYTF
J: TRBJ1-1; size: .; D: .; V: TRBV5-1; DNA: TGCGCCAGCAGCTTGGGTGACAGAAACACTGAAGCTTTCTTT; CDR3: CASSLGDRNTEAFF
J: TRBJ2-1; size: once; D: .; V: TRBV5-1; DNA: TGCGCCAGCAGCTTGGCAAGCGGAGTATACAATGAGCAGTTCTTC; CDR3: CASSLASGVYNEQFF
J: TRBJ1-5; size: .; D: .; V: TRBV2; DNA: TGTGCCAGCAGAGAGACGGGTAATCAGCCCCAGCATTTT; CDR3: CASRETGNQPQHF
J: TRBJ2-7; size: .; D: TRBD2; V: TRBV6-1; DNA: TGTGCCAGCAGTGAAGGGGCTAGCGGCACCTACGAGCAGTACTTC; CDR3: CASSEGASGTYEQYF
J: TRBJ1-3; size: .; D: .; V: TRBV5-8; DNA: TGTGCCAGCAGCTTGGGCGGGTTCGATGGAAACACCATATATTTT; CDR3: CASSLGGFDGNTIYF
J: TRBJ2-3; size: .; D: .; V: TRBV5-1; DNA: TGCGCCAGCAGCTTGATGGGGGCGGGAGATACGCAGTATTTT; CDR3: CASSLMGAGDTQYF
J: TRBJ2-7; size: .; D: TRBD2; V: TRBV5-1; DNA: TGCGCCAGCAGCCGGGAGGCGAACTACGAGCAGTACTTC; CDR3: CASSREANYEQYF
J: TRBJ2-1; size: .; D: TRBD2; V: TRBV24-1; DNA: TGTGCCACCAGTGATTCTAGCGGAGCCCCCAGAGAGCAGTTCTTC; CDR3: CATSDSSGAPREQFF
J: TRBJ2-3; size: .; D: .; V: TRBV13; DNA: TGTGCCAGCAGCTTACGCACAGGGTCACAAACAGATACGCAGTATTTT; CDR3: CASSLRTGSQTDTQYF
J: TRBJ2-7; size: .; D: .; V: TRBV3-1/TRBV3-2; DNA: TGTGCCAGCAGCCAAGGGGTCGGGAGATCGTACGAGCAGTACTTC; CDR3: CASSQGVGRSYEQYF
J: TRBJ1-2; size: .; D: .; V: TRBV27; DNA: TGTGCCAGCAGTTTTACAGCTAACTATGGCTACACCTTC; CDR3: CASSFTANYGYTF
J: TRBJ2-7; size: .; D: TRBD1; V: TRBV30; DNA: TGTGCCTGGGTGGGGGACAGGGGCGCGTACGAGCAGTACTTC; CDR3: CAWVGDRGAYEQYF
J: TRBJ1-6; size: .; D: TRBD1; V: TRBV2; DNA: TGTGCCAGCAGACTGGGACAGGCCTATTCACCCCTCCACTTT; CDR3: CASRLGQAYSPLHF
J: TRBJ2-3; size: .; D: TRBD2; V: TRBV27; DNA: TGTGCCAGCAGTTTACTCGCGGGAGGGCCCACAGATACGCAGTATTTT; CDR3: CASSLLAGGPTDTQYF
J: TRBJ2-5; size: .; D: .; V: TRBV4-1; DNA: TGCGCCAGCAGCCAAGCAGGAGAGACCCAGTACTTC; CDR3: CASSQAGETQYF
J: TRBJ1-3; size: .; D: .; V: TRBV18; DNA: TGTGCCAGCTCACCACCTCCCCAGTTCTCTGGAAACACCATATATTTT; CDR3: CASSPPPQFSGNTIYF